One sample yielded the 28 T cell receptor beta chains listed below, sequenced in a study of shared clonotypes between healthy human individuals. Sequencing used immunoSEQ multiplex PCR; TCRdb keeps in-frame clones, though not all of them. The table has roughly 2.5 million clones, more than 80% seen once; the top ten hold around 0.14%. Source material: naive CD4+ T cells sorted from blood. As for subset: CD45RA+ positively selected. Receptor source: a man in his late teens or twenties in good health.

The rearrangement links TRBV9 to TRBJ2-5; 9 nucleotides agree with TRBD1. V was clipped by 4 bases and J by 2 bases; unmatched bases: 6. Germline V lookup: CDR1 SGDLS, CDR2 YYNGEE. The CDR3 runs to 15 residues. The CDR3 DNA sequence: TGTGCCAGCAGCCTCCGGGACAGGGTGCAAGAGACCCAGTACTTC. It specifies CASSLRDRVQETQYF.

The V gene is TRBV10-3, the J gene TRBJ1-5; the D is unclear. From germline, CDR1 is ENHRY and CDR2 SYGVKD. The CDR3 totals 13 residues. V gave up 7 bases and J gave up 4 bases, with 11 bases separating them. In DNA form, the CDR3 reads TGTGCCATCACCGTGGGGATAAATCAGCCCCAGCATTTT. Encoded protein: CAITVGINQPQHF.

The V gene is TRBV18, the J gene TRBJ2-5, with TRBD2 matching 8 bases. CDR3 size: 15 residues. The germline gives CDR1 KGHSH, CDR2 LQKENI. With V trimmed by 5 bases and J by 2 bases, 7 bases remained unmatched. In DNA form, the CDR3 reads TGTGCCAGCTCAGGGCTAGCGGGCCCTCAAGAGACCCAGTACTTC. It yields the protein CASSGLAGPQETQYF.

The chain couples TRBV21-1 to TRBJ2-5; the D call of TRBD2 is as the table states it, not checked on the DNA. TRBV21-1 is a documented pseudogene. This CDR3 has 16 amino acids. Here the CDR3 reads CASSKMGSGTIETQYF. The CDR3 DNA reads as TGTGCCAGCAGCAAAATGGGTAGCGGGACAATTGAGACCCAGTACTTC.

The table lists this clone with a count of one. The rearrangement uses TRBV19 and TRBJ1-2; D remains unclear. V dropped 5 bases and J dropped 7 bases, with 14 bases sitting between them. The germline gives CDR1 LNHDA, CDR2 SQIVND (reference sequence). The CDR3 covers 13 residues. In DNA form, the CDR3 reads TGTGCCAGTAGTTCCCGGGCCGGGAGTGGCTACACCTTC. Protein sequence: CASSSRAGSGYTF. Full variable domain (outside the CDR3, taken from reference TRBV19 and TRBJ1-2): DGGITQSPKYLFRKEGQNVTLSCEQNLNHDAMYWYRQDPGQGLRLIYYSQIVNDFQKGDIAEGYSVSREKKESFPLTVTSAQKNPTAFYLCASSSRAGSGYTFGSGTRLTVV.

V usage is TRBV19 and J usage is TRBJ2-4; D is undetermined. The CDR3 loop spans 15 amino acids. Trimming stripped 1 base from V and 9 bases from J, with 16 bases between. In germline, CDR1 is LNHDA, CDR2 SQIVND (reference sequence). The CDR3 DNA is TGTGCCAGTAGTATAGGGCTTCTCCGTTCGACCATTCAGTACTTC. It codes for CASSIGLLRSTIQYF.

To note about this clone: Different DNA sequences within this sample yield the same CDR3. The V call is TRBV10-3, the J call TRBJ1-2, with D perhaps matching TRBD1 (5 bases). The CDR3 has 13 amino acids. Trimming cost V 3 bases and J 4 bases, with 9 bases left between them. Per the germline V gene, CDR1 is ENHRY and CDR2 is SYGVKD. In nucleotides, the CDR3 is TGTGCCATCAGTGAAAGGGGCGGCTATGGCTACACCTTC. Protein: CAISERGGYGYTF.

This sequence joins TRBV11-2 and TRBJ2-7; D assignment may be TRBD1 or TRBD2 (5 bases each). Germline CDR1 is SGHAT and CDR2 is FQNNGV. The CDR3 loop spans 17 amino acids. V was cut by 0 bases and J by 3 bases, with 18 bases left in between. The CDR3 loop reads CASSLDLRGTARYEQYF. As DNA, the CDR3 is TGTGCCAGCAGCTTAGATTTGAGGGGAACAGCTCGCTACGAGCAGTACTTC.

The rearrangement links TRBV7-2 to TRBJ1-2; 8 bases match TRBD1. Germline CDR1 reads SGHTA; CDR2 reads FQGNSA. The CDR3 is 15 residues long. V was clipped by 5 bases and J by 5 bases; unmatched bases: 10. The CDR3 DNA follows: TGTGCCAGCAGCAGACTAGGACAGGGCGAGTATGGCTACACCTTC. It is translated as CASSRLGQGEYGYTF.

The V and J genes are TRBV19 and TRBJ2-4; 11 nucleotides align to TRBD2. Unmatched junction bases numbered 2, after V lost 1 base and J lost 6 bases. The CDR3 extends over 15 amino acids. From germline, CDR1 is LNHDA and CDR2 SQIVND (reference sequence). CDR3 nucleotides: TGTGCCAGTAGTATAGGACTAGCGGGACCAAACATTCAGTACTTC. The encoded protein is CASSIGLAGPNIQYF.

V usage is TRBV18 and J usage is TRBJ2-7, with D possibly being TRBD1 or TRBD2 (5 bases each). CDR1 and CDR2 from the germline V gene are KGHSH and LQKENI. The V gene lost 1 base and the J gene lost 2 bases, with 9 bases spanning the gap. The CDR3 is made up of 14 amino acids. In DNA, the CDR3 is TGTGCCAGCTCACCACGGGGGAGTACCTACGAGCAGTACTTC. As protein: CASSPRGSTYEQYF.

V and J are TRBV4-1 and TRBJ2-3, with TRBD2 matching over 12 bases. CDR3 length: 17 residues. J gave up 4 bases and V 0 bases, and 5 bases lay outside the gene matches. CDR1 and CDR2 (germline): MGHRA, YSYEKL. CDR3: CASSQDDLAGGSDTQYF. The CDR3 DNA follows: TGCGCCAGCAGCCAAGATGACCTAGCGGGGGGGTCAGATACGCAGTATTTT.

This chain links TRBV5-4 with TRBJ2-1, with D possibly being TRBD2 (5 bases). V lost 2 bases and J lost 0, with 12 bases in between. The CDR3 length is 16 residues. Germline V gene sequence: CDR1 SGHNT, CDR2 YYREEE (reference sequence). The CDR3 bases are TGTGCCAGCAGCTTCGGCCTAGCTGTCTCCTACAATGAGCAGTTCTTC. This encodes CASSFGLAVSYNEQFF.

Concerning this clone: The sample has other DNA sequences that encode this CDR3 too. The chain has TRBV10-3 and TRBJ1-5; D unclear. The CDR3 loop spans 12 amino acids. Trimming removed 0 bases at V and 4 bases at J, with 1 base between. The germline V gene encodes CDR1 ENHRY and CDR2 SYGVKD. The CDR3 protein is CAISESNQPQHF. The CDR3 DNA sequence: TGTGCCATCAGTGAGTCAAATCAGCCCCAGCATTTT.

J is TRBJ2-7 and V is TRBV27; 10 bases line up with TRBD1. The V gene end was trimmed by 3 bases and the J gene end by 0 bases; junction bases not matched to a gene: 11. Germline V gives CDR1 MNHEY, CDR2 SMNVEV (reference sequence). CDR3 length: 18 amino acids. CDR3 nucleotides: TGTGCCAGCAGTTTCTCCGGGACAGGGGCCGCGAGCTCCTACGAGCAGTACTTC. Its translation is CASSFSGTGAASSYEQYF.

V and J are TRBV6-5 and TRBJ1-3; 8 bases line up with TRBD1. CDR3 length: 14 amino acids. The V gene's germline CDR1 is MNHEY and CDR2 SVGAGI. V lost 7 bases to trimming and J lost 2 bases; unmatched junction nucleotides: 4. The CDR3 loop is CASTTDRAGNTIYF. In nucleotides, the CDR3 is TGTGCCAGCACCACGGACAGGGCTGGAAACACCATATATTTT.

This chain links TRBV5-1 with TRBJ2-2, with D perhaps matching TRBD2 (6 bases). The CDR3 runs 14 residues. CDR1 and CDR2 (germline): SGHRS, YFSETQ. V was pared by 7 bases and J by 3 bases, with 13 bases between. The DNA for the CDR3 is TGCGCCAGCTCCTATATAGCGGACACCGGGGAGCTGTTTTTT. Translated: CASSYIADTGELFF.

In DNA form, the CDR3 reads TGTGCCACCTCGACGGCGCCGTCAAGCTACACCTTC. This codes for CATSTAPSSYTF. V usage is TRBV2 and J usage is TRBJ1-2; no reliable D call. Trimming pared 10 bases from V and 9 bases from J, leaving 18 bases between. From germline, CDR1 is SNHLY and CDR2 FYNNEI. The CDR3 loop spans 12 amino acids.

The V gene is TRBV7-6, the J gene TRBJ1-1, with 7 positions matching TRBD1. CDR3 length: 17 amino acids. In germline, CDR1 is SGHVS, CDR2 FNYEAQ. V was pared by 1 base and J by 4 bases, with 12 bases of the junction left unmatched. The CDR3 spells CASSLDPRQGATTEAFF. The CDR3 DNA follows: TGTGCCAGCAGCTTAGACCCTAGACAGGGCGCGACCACTGAAGCTTTCTTT.

The chain employs TRBV28 and TRBJ2-2; 7 bases line up with TRBD2. In germline, CDR1 is MDHEN, CDR2 SYDVKM. This CDR3 has 16 residues. J lost 7 bases, V lost 5 bases, and 13 bases had no gene match. The chain's CDR3 is CASSPLGGKFLGELFF. DNA for the CDR3: TGTGCCAGCAGTCCTCTGGGGGGGAAATTTCTCGGGGAGCTGTTTTTT. The complete variable domain, with remaining parts taken from reference TRBV28 and TRBJ2-2, reads DVKVTQSSRYLVKRTGEKVFLECVQDMDHENMFWYRQDPGLGLRLIYFSYDVKMKEKGDIPEGYSVSREKKERFSLILESASTNQTSMYLCASSPLGGKFLGELFFGEGSRLTVL.

The chain is built from TRBV7-3 and TRBJ1-2, with a tentative D call TRBD1 (5 bases). CDR3 length: 15 amino acids. From germline, CDR1 is SGHTA and CDR2 FQGTGA. Trimming left V 7 bases short and J 4 bases short, with 19 bases between. The CDR3 here is CASKTGTAYSYGYTF. The CDR3, as DNA: TGTGCCAGCAAAACCGGGACGGCATACTCCTATGGCTACACCTTC.

The rearrangement joins TRBV10-1 to TRBJ2-3; no firm D call. Germline V CDR1 and CDR2: WNHNN, SYGVQD (reference sequence). This CDR3 has 16 amino acids. V lost 4 bases to trimming and J lost 0 bases, with 14 bases between them. CDR3 DNA sequence: TGCGCCAGCAGTGTACGTGCCGGTTTTAGCACAGATACGCAGTATTTT. Translated, it gives CASSVRAGFSTDTQYF.

The chain uses TRBV5-5 and TRBJ1-5; D is perhaps TRBD1 (6 bases). The V gene's germline CDR1 is SGHKS and CDR2 YYEKEE (reference sequence). Trimming removed 4 bases from V and 3 bases from J, with 14 bases in between. This CDR3 is built from 15 residues. CDR3 nucleotides: TGTGCCAGCAGCACTACAGGGCGAGACAATCAGCCCCAGCATTTT. As protein: CASSTTGRDNQPQHF.

The V call is TRBV13, the J call TRBJ2-1; 7 bases are shared with TRBD2. The CDR3 is 16 amino acids. The ends lost 1 base at V and 4 bases at J; junction bases unmatched: 7. Germline CDR1 and CDR2: PRHDT and FYEKMQ (reference sequence). The CDR3 nucleotides read TGTGCCAGCAGCTTAGCGGCTAGCGGAGGTTACAATGAGCAGTTCTTC. Its translation: CASSLAASGGYNEQFF. Drawing the rest from reference TRBV13 and TRBJ2-1, the complete variable domain is AAGVIQSPRHLIKEKRETATLKCYPIPRHDTVYWYQQGPGQDPQFLISFYEKMQSDKGSIPDRFSAQQFSDYHSELNMSSLELGDSALYFCASSLAASGGYNEQFFGPGTRLTVL.

V gene TRBV5-1 combines with J gene TRBJ2-3; D is possibly TRBD1 or TRBD2 (6 bases each). Trimming removed 2 bases from V and 1 base from J, with 14 bases in between. Germline CDR1 and CDR2: SGHRS and YFSETQ. The CDR3 length is 16 residues. The CDR3 DNA sequence: TGCGCCAGCAGCTTTTTTCGGGGGCCAGGCACAGATACGCAGTATTTT. This encodes CASSFFRGPGTDTQYF.

This chain links TRBV18 with TRBJ1-5, with D uncertain. Trimming took 2 bases from V and 5 from J, leaving 7 bases between them. The CDR3 runs 13 residues. The germline CDR1 and CDR2 sequences are KGHSH and LQKENI. The CDR3 region is CASSPGLYQPQHF. For the CDR3, the DNA is TGTGCCAGCTCACCAGGCTTGTATCAGCCCCAGCATTTT.

The rearrangement joins TRBV9 to TRBJ2-7; 9 nucleotides match TRBD2. The germline V gene encodes CDR1 SGDLS and CDR2 YYNGEE. The CDR3 length is 15 residues. J lost 7 bases, V lost 0 bases, and 8 bases had no gene match. The CDR3, as DNA: TGTGCCAGCAGCGTAGATCCTAGCGGGATTGGAGAGCAGTACTTC. Protein: CASSVDPSGIGEQYF.

The chain joins TRBV6-5 to TRBJ1-6, with TRBD1 matching over 8 bases. The CDR3 has 14 amino acids. Trimming cost V 6 bases and J 6 bases; bases outside gene matches: 4. The germline V gene encodes CDR1 MNHEY and CDR2 SVGAGI. CDR3 coding DNA: TGTGCCAGCAGACTCGACAGGGGTAATTCACCCCTCCACTTT. Translation gives CASRLDRGNSPLHF.